These 18 T cell receptor beta chains came from one sample sequenced in a study of blood T cell repertoires in COVID-19. Method: immunoSEQ multiplex PCR; TCRdb's copy keeps in-frame clones and lacks some. The data contain 100,000 to 150,000 clones, about 82% of them singletons. Specimen: peripheral blood. The source of these receptors is a human donor in a cohort sampled during active COVID-19.

This CDR3 is CASSLGQGETQYF. CDR3 coding DNA: TGTGCCAGCAGTCTAGGACAGGGGGAGACCCAGTACTTC. The chain carries TRBV12-3 or TRBV12-4 and TRBJ2-5, with 9 bases lining up with TRBD1. V gave up 5 bases and J gave up 5 bases; unmatched junction bases: 3. The CDR3 spans 13 residues.

The V call is TRBV7-2, the J call TRBJ2-3; TRBD2 agrees at 10 bases. Losses at the gene ends were 5 bases for V and 4 bases for J; bases not matched to a gene: 6. Germline V gives CDR1 SGHTA, CDR2 FQGNSA. The CDR3 runs 15 residues. CDR3 sequence: CASSPQAGGADTQYF. CDR3 sequence (DNA): TGTGCCAGCAGCCCGCAAGCGGGAGGGGCAGATACGCAGTATTTT.

This clone appeared once. The chain uses TRBV19 and TRBJ1-1; 8 nucleotides line up with TRBD1. Trimming removed 1 base from V and 0 bases from J; junction bases left unmatched: 4. CDR3 length: 16 amino acids. CDR1 and CDR2 (germline): LNHDA, SQIVND (reference sequence). The CDR3: CASSIVGTGVNTEAFF. The CDR3 nucleotides are TGTGCCAGTAGTATAGTAGGGACAGGCGTGAACACTGAAGCTTTCTTT.

The CDR3 DNA is TGCGCCAGCAGCGAGAGGGTGAGAGGGACTGAAGCTTTCTTT. Translating it yields CASSERVRGTEAFF. The V call is TRBV5-1, the J call TRBJ1-1; D unclear. CDR1 SGHRS and CDR2 YFSETQ come from the germline V gene. The CDR3 is 14 residues long. Trimming left V 4 bases short and J 5 bases short, with 15 bases between.

The CDR3 spells CASHSKGTSVAYEQYF. CDR3 DNA: TGTGCCAGCCACTCCAAAGGGACTAGCGTAGCCTACGAGCAGTACTTC. The chain uses TRBV27 and TRBJ2-7; 10 bases are shared with TRBD2. The trim removed 8 bases at V and 2 bases at J, leaving 12 bases unmatched. The CDR3 is 16 residues long. Germline lookup yields CDR1 MNHEY and CDR2 SMNVEV (reference sequence).

The gene calls are TRBV7-9 and TRBJ2-3; no clear D gene. The ends were cut back, 3 bases at V and 3 bases at J, with 4 bases in the middle. The CDR3 totals 12 residues. The germline V gene encodes CDR1 SEHNR and CDR2 FQNEAQ (reference sequence). The CDR3 sequence: CASSFQTDTQYF. CDR3 nucleotides: TGTGCCAGCAGCTTTCAAACAGATACGCAGTATTTT. The full variable domain, rest sourced from reference TRBV7-9 and TRBJ2-3, is DTGVSQNPRHKITKRGQNVTFRCDPISEHNRLYWYRQTLGQGPEFLTYFQNEAQLEKSRLLSDRFSAERPKGSFSTLEIQRTEQGDSAMYLCASSFQTDTQYFGPGTRLTVL.

The rearrangement uses TRBV9 and TRBJ2-1; 12 bases line up with TRBD2. The CDR3 is 15 amino acids. CDR1 and CDR2 from the germline V gene are SGDLS and YYNGEE. The V and J ends lost 4 bases and 7 bases, in that order; junction bases with no gene match: 6. The CDR3 sequence is CASSPGLAGINEQFF. CDR3 DNA sequence: TGTGCCAGCAGCCCTGGACTAGCGGGAATAAATGAGCAGTTCTTC.

This chain links TRBV18 with TRBJ2-1; 7 bases are a match to TRBD1. Germline-derived CDR1 and CDR2 are KGHSH and LQKENI. V dropped 2 bases and J dropped 0; count of bases not matched to a gene: 4. CDR3 length equals 16 residues. The DNA of the CDR3 is TGTGCCAGCTCACCAAGGACAGGCAGCTCCTACAATGAGCAGTTCTTC. As protein: CASSPRTGSSYNEQFF. Using reference TRBV18 and TRBJ2-1 for the parts outside the CDR3, the full variable domain is NAGVMQNPRHLVRRRGQEARLRCSPMKGHSHVYWYRQLPEEGLKFMVYLQKENIIDESGMPKERFSAEFPKEGPSILRIQQVVRGDSAAYFCASSPRTGSSYNEQFFGPGTRLTVL.

The V call is TRBV6-6, the J call TRBJ2-7; 7 bases fit TRBD1. This CDR3 spans 13 amino acids. In germline, CDR1 is MNHNY, CDR2 SVGAGI (reference sequence). The junction had 5 bases not matched to a gene; V was cut back by 7 bases and J by 2 bases. The CDR3 region is CASTSTGPYEQYF. DNA of the CDR3: TGTGCCAGCACTTCGACAGGGCCCTACGAGCAGTACTTC.

The chain couples TRBV7-7 to TRBJ2-1, with 8 bases that match TRBD2. The germline gives CDR1 SSHAT, CDR2 FNYEAQ (reference sequence). The CDR3 contains 16 residues. V trimming: 1 base; J trimming: 3 bases; junction bases outside the gene matches: 5. CDR3 sequence: CASSLGASGSYNEQFF. In DNA, the CDR3 is TGTGCCAGCAGCTTAGGAGCCAGCGGGAGCTACAATGAGCAGTTCTTC.

The rearrangement uses TRBV2 and TRBJ2-6; 7 bases are shared with TRBD2. With 3 bases clipped from V and 0 bases from J, the junction kept 8 bases outside the gene matches. CDR1 SNHLY and CDR2 FYNNEI come from the germline V gene. The CDR3 has 18 amino acids. DNA of the CDR3: TGTGCCAGCAGTGAGAGTCTAGCGGTGAGCTCTGGGGCCAACGTCCTGACTTTC. It specifies CASSESLAVSSGANVLTF.

This clone was observed a single time. V gene TRBV2 combines with J gene TRBJ1-1, with D possibly TRBD1 on 6 matching bases. V was pared by 4 bases and J by 5 bases, with 14 bases between. This CDR3 spans 14 amino acids. Germline CDR1 is SNHLY and CDR2 is FYNNEI. The CDR3 region is CASSGEQGVTEAFF. CDR3 sequence (DNA): TGTGCCAGCAGTGGAGAACAGGGCGTAACTGAAGCTTTCTTT. The full variable domain, rest sourced from reference TRBV2 and TRBJ1-1, is EPEVTQTPSHQVTQMGQEVILRCVPISNHLYFYWYRQILGQKVEFLVSFYNNEISEKSEIFDDQFSVERPDGSNFTLKIRSTKLEDSAMYFCASSGEQGVTEAFFGQGTRLTVV.

The chain links TRBV12-3 or TRBV12-4 to TRBJ1-1, with D uncertain. This CDR3 has 12 residues. V lost 4 bases and J 0 bases, leaving 3 bases between the germline ends. CDR3: CASSYMNTEAFF. CDR3 coding DNA: TGTGCCAGCAGTTACATGAACACTGAAGCTTTCTTT.

This clone was detected once. The chain joins TRBV27 to TRBJ2-3; D ambiguous. The V gene lost 4 bases and the J gene lost 7 bases, with 12 bases spanning the gap. The germline V gene has CDR1 MNHEY and CDR2 SMNVEV (reference sequence). The CDR3 has 13 amino acids. The CDR3 loop is CASSSTAGYTQYF. CDR3 nucleotide sequence: TGTGCCAGCAGTTCGACCGCAGGATATACGCAGTATTTT.

The chain has TRBV19 and TRBJ1-5; 7 positions agree with TRBD1. The CDR3 is 14 residues long. Germline loops: CDR1 LNHDA, CDR2 SQIVND (reference sequence). The junction had 2 bases not matched to a gene; V was cut back by 5 bases and J by 1 base. The chain's CDR3 is CASSLQGSNQPQHF. Written as DNA, the CDR3 is TGTGCCAGTAGTCTACAGGGGAGCAATCAGCCCCAGCATTTT.

This rearrangement joins TRBV12-3 or TRBV12-4 to TRBJ1-1; a possible D gene is TRBD1 (5 bases). The CDR3 length is 13 residues. V lost 3 bases, J lost 6 bases, and 11 bases lay in between. In nucleotides, the CDR3 is TGTGCCAGCAGTTTCCGGGGGATGGCTGAAGCTTTCTTT. The encoded protein is CASSFRGMAEAFF.

In nucleotides, the CDR3 is TGTGCCAGTAGTGCCTCCGGGACACAGAACACTGAAGCTTTCTTT. Translated: CASSASGTQNTEAFF. The chain joins TRBV19 to TRBJ1-1, with D perhaps matching TRBD1 (6 bases). The V gene's germline CDR1 is LNHDA and CDR2 SQIVND (reference sequence). V was pared by 5 bases and J by 1 base, with 14 bases between. This CDR3 comprises 15 residues.

This chain uses TRBV28 with TRBJ2-2; the D gene is possibly TRBD1 (5 bases). The CDR3 extends over 15 amino acids. Germline V lookup: CDR1 MDHEN, CDR2 SYDVKM. Between the trimmed V and J ends, which lost 3 bases and 4 bases, there was a span of 12 bases. CDR3 coding DNA: TGTGCCAGCAGTTTTGCAGGGAAGGGCACCGGGGAGCTGTTTTTT. Encoded protein: CASSFAGKGTGELFF.